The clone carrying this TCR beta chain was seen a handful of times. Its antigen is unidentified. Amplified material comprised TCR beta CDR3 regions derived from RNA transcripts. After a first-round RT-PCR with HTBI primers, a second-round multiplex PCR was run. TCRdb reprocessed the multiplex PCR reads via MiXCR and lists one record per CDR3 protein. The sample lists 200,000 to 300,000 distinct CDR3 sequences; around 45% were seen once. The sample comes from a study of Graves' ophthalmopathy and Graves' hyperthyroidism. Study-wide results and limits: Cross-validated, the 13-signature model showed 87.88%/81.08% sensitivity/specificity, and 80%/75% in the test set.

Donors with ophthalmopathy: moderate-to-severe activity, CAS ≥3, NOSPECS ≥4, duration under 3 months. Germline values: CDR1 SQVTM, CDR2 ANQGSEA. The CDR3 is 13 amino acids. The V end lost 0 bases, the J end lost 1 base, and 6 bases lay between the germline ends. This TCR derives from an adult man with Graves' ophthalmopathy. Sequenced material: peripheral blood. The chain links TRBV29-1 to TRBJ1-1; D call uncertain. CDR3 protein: CSVEETGNTEAFF. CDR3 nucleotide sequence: TGCAGCGTTGAAGAAACGGGGAACACTGAAGCTTTCTTT.